Listed below are T cell receptor beta chains from one sample, sequenced in a study of T cell responses to AZD1222 COVID-19 vaccine. Using immunoSEQ multiplex PCR, the repertoire was profiled, and TCRdb retains in-frame clones only, with some absent. The sample has approximately 120,000 clones; 90% are singletons. Sequenced here: peripheral blood, sampled on day 0 of AZD1222 vaccination. Every receptor here comes from an adult in good health. Each CDR3 is given with its conserved first and last residue. The D gene is left open where the match is weak. Rows may omit the clone size; those that give it use once, few, many or a size class.

clone_size	v_call	j_call	d_call	cdr3_nt	cdr3_aa
.	TRBV14	TRBJ2-2	TRBD2	TGTGCCAGCAGCCACGGACTAGCGGGAGGGCGGGAGCTGTTTTTT	CASSHGLAGGRELFF
.	TRBV19	TRBJ1-3	TRBD1	TGTGCCAGTAGTATGGACGCAGGGGGGTACTCTGGAAACACCATATATTTT	CASSMDAGGYSGNTIYF
.	TRBV25-1	TRBJ1-1	TRBD1	TGTGCCAGCAGTGATCTAACCGGACAGGGCGTGAACACTGAAGCTTTCTTT	CASSDLTGQGVNTEAFF
.	TRBV10-3	TRBJ1-2	.	TGTGCCATCAGTGATACGGTACAGGGAGTCGGTGGTGGCTACACCTTC	CAISDTVQGVGGGYTF
.	TRBV19	TRBJ2-4	TRBD1	TGTGCCAGTAGGAAACAGGGGGGCCTTGGCATTCAGTACTTC	CASRKQGGLGIQYF
.	TRBV5-1	TRBJ2-1	TRBD1	TGCGCCAGCAGCGCAAGCGTACGTCCGGGACAGGGAAACAATGAGCAGTTCTTC	CASSASVRPGQGNNEQFF
.	TRBV11-2	TRBJ2-2	TRBD1	TGTGCCAGCAGCCGCGACAGGGGCGGGAACACCGGGGAGCTGTTTTTT	CASSRDRGGNTGELFF
.	TRBV9	TRBJ2-3	.	TGTGCCAGCAGCGTAGTCTCAGATACGCAGTATTTT	CASSVVSDTQYF
.	TRBV21-1	TRBJ1-5	.	TGTGCCAGCAGCAGGGGGTTGGGAATTAGCAATCAGCCCCAGCATTTT	CASSRGLGISNQPQHF
.	TRBV29-1	TRBJ2-5	.	TGCAGCGTTGACTTAGCGGAGGAGACCCAGTACTTC	CSVDLAEETQYF
.	TRBV19	TRBJ2-7	TRBD1	TGTGCCAGTAGGTCCGGGACAGGTTCCTACGAGCAGTACTTC	CASRSGTGSYEQYF
.	TRBV10-1	TRBJ2-5	.	TGCGCCAGCAGTGAGTCGTCCGGGGCGGGTCTTCAGACCCAGTACTTC	CASSESSGAGLQTQYF
.	TRBV11-2	TRBJ2-3	.	TGTGCCAGCAGCTTAGGTTTTAGGAGTCCTGCAGATACGCAGTATTTT	CASSLGFRSPADTQYF
.	TRBV28	TRBJ2-1	TRBD1	TGTGCCAGCAGTCCCGGGACAGGGTTATATGAGCAGTTCTTC	CASSPGTGLYEQFF
.	TRBV28	TRBJ1-2	.	TGTGCCAGCAGTTCCGGGACCCCAATCCCCTCGGGCTACACCTTC	CASSSGTPIPSGYTF
once	TRBV28	TRBJ1-5	TRBD1	TGTGCCAGTACGACAGGGAATCAGCCCCAGCATTTT	CASTTGNQPQHF